This T cell receptor beta chain was sequenced for a study of OX40 agonist ivuxolimab in advanced cancers. For context, the study as a whole: The costimulatory receptor OX40 (CD134) was targeted by ivuxolimab, a fully human IgG2 agonistic monoclonal antibody. Intravenous ivuxolimab was administered to patients every 2 weeks at six dose levels: 0.01, 0.1, 0.3, 1.5, 3 and 10 mg/kg. Of the approximately 53 patients in dose escalation, some 20 had hepatocellular carcinoma, approximately 15 had melanoma, 9 had renal cell carcinoma and 9 had head and neck cancer. In the dose-escalation cohort, more than 75% of patients were male, and the mean age was approximately 60 years, with a range of about 23 to 85. Patients were allowed to have had prior anti-PD-1, anti-PD-L1 or anti-CTLA-4 therapy, and approximately 40% of the dose-escalation patients had been treated with checkpoint inhibitors. Partial responses were achieved by three dose-escalation patients, of whom one had hepatocellular carcinoma and two had cutaneous melanoma. The point of sequencing TCRbeta in the periphery was to test whether ivuxolimab changed TCR sequence diversity and drove clonal T-cell expansion. The paper reports the monotherapy dose-escalation portion (N of about 52 patients) of the phase I ivuxolimab trial. Broader findings and caveats from the paper: On average, CD8+ T cells showed more expanded clones than CD4+ T cells after ivuxolimab. Low levels of normalized T-cell clonal expansion were also seen in some patients who did not respond. At doses of 0.1 to 3.0 mg/kg, clonal expansion of both CD4+ and CD8+ blood T cells was observed from baseline to week 6. In the 0.1-3.0 mg/kg groups, partial responders had among the lowest normalized peripheral clonal expansion, particularly in CD8+ T cells. The antigen specificity of the peripheral T cells that underwent clonal expansion was not determined.

Details on this clone: Its antigen specificity is not known. The record has no base qualities; no much larger clone is one base away.

The trial excluded patients who had a history of autoimmune disease or were on systemic immunosuppression. Peripheral blood for TCR sequencing was drawn from every dose cohort at baseline, at cycle 4 day 1 and at cycle 7 day 1. Samples came from an open-label, multicenter, first-in-human phase I dose-escalation trial of ivuxolimab. Adults with locally advanced or metastatic melanoma, renal cell carcinoma, hepatocellular carcinoma or head and neck squamous cell carcinoma were enrolled in the trial. CD4+ and CD8+ T cells were sorted separately from peripheral blood before TCR sequencing. For sequencing of the TCRbeta CDR3 region, genomic DNA was extracted from the sorted cells. The immunoSEQ Assay was used to sequence the TCRbeta CDR3 regions. The immuneACCESS repertoire file appears here via TCRdb, limited to in-frame rearrangements. These files lack a portion of the clones; in checked studies, under half of the deficit traces to unresolved V genes, and the cause of the others is not known. This sample holds about 100,000 clones; about 91% were observed only once. In total, the top ten clones hold less than 0.2% of the sample.

The V end loses 2 bases and the J end loses 7 bases, and a stretch of 13 bases separates them. Including cysteine and phenylalanine, the CDR3 has 15 amino acids. The read is trimmed to its CDR3 DNA, 45 bases read in frame from base 1. Via the germline V gene, CDR1 is SGDLS and CDR2 YYNGEE. The sample was CD4+ or CD8+ T cells sorted from blood, taken in a trial of the OX40 agonist ivuxolimab. The chain links TRBV9 with TRBJ1-6; TRBD1 could be the D gene, as 5 bases match. This TCR was recovered from an adult with an advanced solid tumor such as melanoma, head and neck, liver or kidney cancer. The sequenced DNA: TGTGCCAGCAGCGTCGCCGGGACCCAGAATTCACCCCTCCACTTT. Its protein reads: CASSVAGTQNSPLHF. Joined to the reference TRBV9 and TRBJ1-6 proteins, this CDR3 gives the full variable domain: DSGVTQTPKHLITATGQRVTLRCSPRSGDLSVYWYQQSLDQGLQFLIQYYNGEERAKGNILERFSAQQFPDLHSELNLSSLELGDSALYFCASSVAGTQNSPLHFGNGTRLTVT.